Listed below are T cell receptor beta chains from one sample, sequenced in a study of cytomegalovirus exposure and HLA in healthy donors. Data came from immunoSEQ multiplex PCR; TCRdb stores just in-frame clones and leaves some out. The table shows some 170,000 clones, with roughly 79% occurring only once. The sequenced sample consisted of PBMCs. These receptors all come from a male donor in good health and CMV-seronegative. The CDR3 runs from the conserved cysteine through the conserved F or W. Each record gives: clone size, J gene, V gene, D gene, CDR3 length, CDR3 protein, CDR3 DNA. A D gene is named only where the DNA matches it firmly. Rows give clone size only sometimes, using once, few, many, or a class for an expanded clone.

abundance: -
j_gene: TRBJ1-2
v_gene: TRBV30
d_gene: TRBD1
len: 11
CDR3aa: CAWSLGGSYTF
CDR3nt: TGTGCCTGGAGTCTAGGGGGCAGCTACACCTTC

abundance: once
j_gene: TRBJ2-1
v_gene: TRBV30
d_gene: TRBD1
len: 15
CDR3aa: CAWSVLRQGADEQFF
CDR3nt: TGTGCCTGGAGTGTATTAAGGCAGGGGGCCGATGAGCAGTTCTTC

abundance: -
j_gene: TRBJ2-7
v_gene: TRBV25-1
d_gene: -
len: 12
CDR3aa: CASSASGYEQYF
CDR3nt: TGTGCCAGCAGTGCCAGTGGCTACGAGCAGTACTTC

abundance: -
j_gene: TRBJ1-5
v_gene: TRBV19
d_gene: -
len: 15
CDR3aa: CASSIGQGKSQPQHF
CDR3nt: TGTGCCAGTAGTATAGGGCAGGGGAAGAGTCAGCCCCAGCATTTT

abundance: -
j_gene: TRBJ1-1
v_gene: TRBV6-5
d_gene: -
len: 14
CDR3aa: CASSYSALNTEAFF
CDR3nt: TGTGCCAGCAGTTACAGCGCGTTGAACACTGAAGCTTTCTTT

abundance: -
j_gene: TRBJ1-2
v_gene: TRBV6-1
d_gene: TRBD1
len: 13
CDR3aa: CASTKDRDYGYTF
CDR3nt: TGTGCCAGCACCAAAGACAGGGACTATGGCTACACCTTC

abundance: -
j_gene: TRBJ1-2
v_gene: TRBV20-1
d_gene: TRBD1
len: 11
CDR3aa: CSPRTGDGYTF
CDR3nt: TGCAGCCCGAGGACAGGGGACGGCTACACCTTC

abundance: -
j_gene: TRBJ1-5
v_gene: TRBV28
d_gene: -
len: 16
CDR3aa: CASWLGSGKLDQPQHF
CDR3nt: TGTGCCAGCTGGTTAGGTTCAGGTAAGTTGGATCAGCCCCAGCATTTT

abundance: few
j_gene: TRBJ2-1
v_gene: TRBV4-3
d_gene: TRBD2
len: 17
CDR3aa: CASSQYPPGTSDGEQFF
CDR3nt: TGCGCCAGCAGCCAATACCCCCCGGGGACTAGCGATGGTGAGCAGTTCTTC

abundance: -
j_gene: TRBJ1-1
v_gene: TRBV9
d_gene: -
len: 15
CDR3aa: CASSPQTRGRGEAFF
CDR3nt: TGTGCCAGCAGCCCCCAAACCAGGGGACGAGGTGAAGCTTTCTTT

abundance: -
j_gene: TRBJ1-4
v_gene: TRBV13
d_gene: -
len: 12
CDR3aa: CADRRGREKLFF
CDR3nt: TGTGCCGACAGGCGGGGGAGAGAAAAACTGTTTTTT

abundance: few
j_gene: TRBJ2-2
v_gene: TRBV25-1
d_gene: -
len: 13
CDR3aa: CASQFRLAGELFF
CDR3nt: TGTGCCAGCCAGTTTCGCCTCGCCGGGGAGCTGTTTTTT

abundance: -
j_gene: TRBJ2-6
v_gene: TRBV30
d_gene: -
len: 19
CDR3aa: CAWSVLWSTGEYGANVLTF
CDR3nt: TGTGCCTGGAGTGTACTGTGGTCGACGGGAGAATATGGGGCCAACGTCCTGACTTTC

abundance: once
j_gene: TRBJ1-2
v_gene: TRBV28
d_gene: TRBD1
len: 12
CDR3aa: CASSGGQYGYTF
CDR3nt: TGTGCCAGCAGTGGGGGACAGTATGGCTACACCTTC

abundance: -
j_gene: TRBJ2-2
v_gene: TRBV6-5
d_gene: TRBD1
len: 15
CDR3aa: CASSPRQGTTGELFF
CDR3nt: TGTGCCAGCAGTCCGAGACAGGGGACAACCGGGGAGCTGTTTTTT

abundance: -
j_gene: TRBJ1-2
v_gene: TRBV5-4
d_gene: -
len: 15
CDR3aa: CASSLSVWAYDGYTF
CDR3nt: TGTGCCAGCAGCTTGTCGGTTTGGGCTTACGATGGCTACACCTTC

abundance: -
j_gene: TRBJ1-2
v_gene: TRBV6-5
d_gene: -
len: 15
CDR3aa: CASSGTTGGNYGYTF
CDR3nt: TGTGCCAGCAGTGGTACGACAGGCGGGAACTATGGCTACACCTTC

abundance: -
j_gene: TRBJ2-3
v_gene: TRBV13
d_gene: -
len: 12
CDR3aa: CASSFGGHTQYF
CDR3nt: TGTGCCAGCAGCTTCGGGGGACATACGCAGTATTTT

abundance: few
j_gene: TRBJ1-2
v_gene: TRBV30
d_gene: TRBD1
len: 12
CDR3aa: CAWAQGAGGYTF
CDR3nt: TGTGCCTGGGCCCAGGGGGCGGGAGGCTACACCTTC

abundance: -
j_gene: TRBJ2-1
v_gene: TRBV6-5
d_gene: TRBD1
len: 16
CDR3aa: CASSYSSPQGMGEQFF
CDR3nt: TGTGCCAGCAGTTACTCTAGCCCACAGGGGATGGGTGAGCAGTTCTTC

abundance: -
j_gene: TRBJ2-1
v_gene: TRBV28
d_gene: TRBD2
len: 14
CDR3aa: CASLRTSGTNEQFF
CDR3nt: TGTGCCAGTTTGCGGACTAGCGGGACCAATGAGCAGTTCTTC

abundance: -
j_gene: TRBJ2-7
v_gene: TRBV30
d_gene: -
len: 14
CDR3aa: CAWEPDHSSYEQYF
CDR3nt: TGTGCCTGGGAACCGGATCACAGCTCCTACGAGCAGTACTTC

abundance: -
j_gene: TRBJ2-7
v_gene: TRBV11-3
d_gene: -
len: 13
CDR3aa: CASSLDRDYEQYF
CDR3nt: TGTGCCAGCAGCTTAGACCGAGACTACGAGCAGTACTTC

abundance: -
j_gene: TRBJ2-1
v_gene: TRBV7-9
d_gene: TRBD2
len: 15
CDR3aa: CASSAAGGGRNEQFF
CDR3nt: TGTGCCAGCAGCGCTGCGGGGGGCGGTAGGAATGAGCAGTTCTTC

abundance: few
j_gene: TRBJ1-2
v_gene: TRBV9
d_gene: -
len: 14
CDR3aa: CASSPNTGTNGYTF
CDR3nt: TGTGCCAGCAGCCCTAATACAGGGACTAATGGCTACACCTTC

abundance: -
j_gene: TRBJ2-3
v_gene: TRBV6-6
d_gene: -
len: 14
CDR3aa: CASSPSGATDTQYF
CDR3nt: TGTGCCAGCAGTCCCTCAGGGGCAACAGATACGCAGTATTTT

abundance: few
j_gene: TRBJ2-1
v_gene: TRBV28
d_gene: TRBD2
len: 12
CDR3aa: CASRAGGSEQFF
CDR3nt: TGTGCCAGCAGGGCGGGAGGTAGTGAGCAGTTCTTC

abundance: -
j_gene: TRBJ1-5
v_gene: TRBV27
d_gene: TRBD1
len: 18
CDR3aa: CASSRLGQGAISNQPQHF
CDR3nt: TGTGCCAGCAGCCGACTGGGACAGGGGGCTATTAGCAATCAGCCCCAGCATTTT

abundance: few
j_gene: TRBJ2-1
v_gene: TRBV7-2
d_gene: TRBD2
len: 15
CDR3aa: CASSFLAAPYNEQFF
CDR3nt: TGTGCCAGCAGCTTCCTAGCGGCCCCCTACAATGAGCAGTTCTTC

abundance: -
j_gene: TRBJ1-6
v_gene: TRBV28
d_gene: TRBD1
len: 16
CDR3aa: CASSFGTGDYNSPLHF
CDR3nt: TGTGCCAGCAGTTTTGGGACAGGAGACTATAATTCACCCCTCCACTTT

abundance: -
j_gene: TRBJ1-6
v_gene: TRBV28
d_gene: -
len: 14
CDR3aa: CASSSQSYNSPLHF
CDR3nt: TGTGCCAGCAGTTCACAGAGCTATAATTCACCCCTCCACTTT

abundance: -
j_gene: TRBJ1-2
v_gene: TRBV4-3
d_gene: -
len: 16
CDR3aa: CASSQGSGTRDYGYTF
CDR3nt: TGCGCCAGCAGCCAAGGCTCCGGGACTAGAGACTATGGCTACACCTTC

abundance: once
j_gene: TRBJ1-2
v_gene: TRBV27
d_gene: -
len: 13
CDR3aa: CASSLRQSYGYTF
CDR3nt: TGTGCCAGCAGTTTACGACAGAGCTATGGCTACACCTTC

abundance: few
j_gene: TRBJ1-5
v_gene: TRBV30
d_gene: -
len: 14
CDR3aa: CAWATENSNQPQHF
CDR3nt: TGTGCCTGGGCGACAGAAAATAGCAATCAGCCCCAGCATTTT

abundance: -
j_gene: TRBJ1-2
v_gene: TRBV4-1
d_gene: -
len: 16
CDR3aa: CASSRATQGGGYGYTF
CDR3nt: TGCGCCAGCAGCCGTGCTACCCAGGGAGGCGGCTATGGCTACACCTTC

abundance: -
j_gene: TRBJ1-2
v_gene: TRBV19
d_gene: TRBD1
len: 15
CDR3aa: CASSNDRQGTYGYTF
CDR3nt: TGTGCCAGTAGTAACGATCGACAGGGAACCTATGGCTACACCTTC

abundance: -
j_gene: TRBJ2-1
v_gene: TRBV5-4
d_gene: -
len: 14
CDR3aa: CASSSRLSSDEQFF
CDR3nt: TGTGCCAGCAGCTCGCGCCTAAGTAGCGATGAGCAGTTCTTC

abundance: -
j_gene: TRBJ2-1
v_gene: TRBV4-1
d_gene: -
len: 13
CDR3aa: CASSHLTSPEQFF
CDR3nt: TGCGCCAGCAGCCACCTGACTTCCCCGGAGCAGTTCTTC

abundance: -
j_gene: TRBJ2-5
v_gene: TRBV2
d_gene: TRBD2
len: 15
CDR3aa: CASRSTSGRGETQYF
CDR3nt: TGTGCCAGCAGATCGACTAGCGGGAGAGGTGAGACCCAGTACTTC

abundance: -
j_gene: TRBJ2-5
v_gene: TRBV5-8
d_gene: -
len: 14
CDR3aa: CASSLFPSQETQYF
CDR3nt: TGTGCCAGCAGCTTGTTCCCCTCCCAAGAGACCCAGTACTTC

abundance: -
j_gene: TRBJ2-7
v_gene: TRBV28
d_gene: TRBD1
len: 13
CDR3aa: CASNPGQGYEQYF
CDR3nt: TGTGCCAGCAATCCGGGACAGGGCTACGAGCAGTACTTC

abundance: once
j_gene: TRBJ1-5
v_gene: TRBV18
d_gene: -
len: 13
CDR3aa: CASSPGVLEPQHF
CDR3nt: TGTGCCAGCTCACCGGGCGTCTTGGAGCCCCAGCATTTT

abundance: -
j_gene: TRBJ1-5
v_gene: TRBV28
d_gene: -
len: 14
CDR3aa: CASSPGMVNQPQHF
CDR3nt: TGTGCCAGCAGTCCAGGAATGGTCAATCAGCCCCAGCATTTT

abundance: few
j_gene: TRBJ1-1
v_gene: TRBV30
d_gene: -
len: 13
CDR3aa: CAWSRDMNTEAFF
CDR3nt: TGTGCCTGGAGCCGGGACATGAACACTGAAGCTTTCTTT

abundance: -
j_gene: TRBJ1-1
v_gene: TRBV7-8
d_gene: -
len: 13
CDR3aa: CASSFQVGTEAFF
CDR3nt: TGTGCCAGCAGCTTTCAAGTCGGCACTGAAGCTTTCTTT

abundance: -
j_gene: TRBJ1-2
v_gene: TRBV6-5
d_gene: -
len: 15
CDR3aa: CASSIEGLGIYGYTF
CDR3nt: TGTGCCAGCAGTATTGAGGGACTGGGGATCTATGGCTACACCTTC

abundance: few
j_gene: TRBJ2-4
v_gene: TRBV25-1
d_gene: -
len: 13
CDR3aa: CASSGGEGYIQYF
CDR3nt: TGTGCCAGCAGTGGGGGGGAAGGGTACATTCAGTACTTC